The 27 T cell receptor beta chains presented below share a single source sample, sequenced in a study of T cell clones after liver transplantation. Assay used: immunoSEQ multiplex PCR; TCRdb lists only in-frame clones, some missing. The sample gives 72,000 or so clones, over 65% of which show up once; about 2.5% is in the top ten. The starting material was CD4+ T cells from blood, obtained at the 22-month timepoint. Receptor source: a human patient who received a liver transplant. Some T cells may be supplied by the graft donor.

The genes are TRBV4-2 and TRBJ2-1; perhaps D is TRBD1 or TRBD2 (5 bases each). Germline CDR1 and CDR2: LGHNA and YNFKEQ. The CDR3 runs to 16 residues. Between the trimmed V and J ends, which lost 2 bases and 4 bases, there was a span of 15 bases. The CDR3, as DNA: TGTGCCAGCAGCCAACAAGGGACGTTAGGATACAATGAGCAGTTCTTC. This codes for CASSQQGTLGYNEQFF.

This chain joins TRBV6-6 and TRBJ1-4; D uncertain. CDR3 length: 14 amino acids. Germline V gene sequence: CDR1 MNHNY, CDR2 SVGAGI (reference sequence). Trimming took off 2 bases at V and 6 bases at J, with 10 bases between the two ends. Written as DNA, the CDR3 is TGTGCCAGCAGTTACGAGGATTTGGATGAAAAACTGTTTTTT. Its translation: CASSYEDLDEKLFF.

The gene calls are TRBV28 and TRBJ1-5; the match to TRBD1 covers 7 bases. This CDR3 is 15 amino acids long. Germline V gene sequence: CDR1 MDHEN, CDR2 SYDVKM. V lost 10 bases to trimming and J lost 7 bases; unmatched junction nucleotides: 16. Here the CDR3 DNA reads TGTGCCACCAGACCGACAGGGAGGCTCGGACAGCCCCAGCATTTT. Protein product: CATRPTGRLGQPQHF. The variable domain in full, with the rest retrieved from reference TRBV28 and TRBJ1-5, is DVKVTQSSRYLVKRTGEKVFLECVQDMDHENMFWYRQDPGLGLRLIYFSYDVKMKEKGDIPEGYSVSREKKERFSLILESASTNQTSMYLCATRPTGRLGQPQHFGDGTRLSIL.

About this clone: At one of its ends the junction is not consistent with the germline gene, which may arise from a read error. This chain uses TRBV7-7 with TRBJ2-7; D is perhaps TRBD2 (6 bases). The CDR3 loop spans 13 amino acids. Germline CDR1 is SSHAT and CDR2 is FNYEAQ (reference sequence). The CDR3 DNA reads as TGTGCTAGCAGCTTGGAGGGGTTCGGCGAGCAGTACTTC. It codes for CASSLEGFGEQYF.

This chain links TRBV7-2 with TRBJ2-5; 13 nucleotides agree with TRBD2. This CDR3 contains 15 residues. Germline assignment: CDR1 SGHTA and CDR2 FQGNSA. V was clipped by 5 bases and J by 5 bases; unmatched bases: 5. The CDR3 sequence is CASSALAGGRETQYF. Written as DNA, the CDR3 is TGTGCCAGCAGCGCACTAGCGGGGGGGCGGGAGACCCAGTACTTC.

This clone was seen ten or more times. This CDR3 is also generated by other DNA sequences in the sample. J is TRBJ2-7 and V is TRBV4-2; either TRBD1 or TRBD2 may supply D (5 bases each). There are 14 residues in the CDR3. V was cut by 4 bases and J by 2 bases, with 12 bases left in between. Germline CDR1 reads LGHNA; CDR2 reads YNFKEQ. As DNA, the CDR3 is TGTGCCAGCAGCCCCGGGACGGATCCCTACGAGCAGTACTTC. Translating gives CASSPGTDPYEQYF.

The DNA of the CDR3 is TGTGCCAGCAGGACTCTAGGTGCTCAGGAGACCCAGTACTTC. Amino acids: CASRTLGAQETQYF. The chain joins TRBV6-5 to TRBJ2-5; no clear D gene. CDR3 size: 14 residues. Germline V gene data show CDR1 as MNHEY and CDR2 as SVGAGI. Trimming left V 6 bases short and J 5 bases short, with 16 bases between.

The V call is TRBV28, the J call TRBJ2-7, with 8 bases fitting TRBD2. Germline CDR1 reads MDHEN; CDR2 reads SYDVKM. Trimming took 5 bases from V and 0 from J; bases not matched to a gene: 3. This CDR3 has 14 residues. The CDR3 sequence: CASSDSGASYEQYF. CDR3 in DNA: TGTGCCAGCAGTGATAGCGGGGCCTCCTACGAGCAGTACTTC.

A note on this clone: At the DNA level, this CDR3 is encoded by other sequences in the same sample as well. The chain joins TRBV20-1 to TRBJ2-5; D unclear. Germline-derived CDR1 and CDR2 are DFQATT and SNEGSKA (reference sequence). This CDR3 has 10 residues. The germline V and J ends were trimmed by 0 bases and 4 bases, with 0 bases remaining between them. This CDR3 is CSAREETQYF. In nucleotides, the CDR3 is TGCAGTGCTAGAGAAGAGACCCAGTACTTC.

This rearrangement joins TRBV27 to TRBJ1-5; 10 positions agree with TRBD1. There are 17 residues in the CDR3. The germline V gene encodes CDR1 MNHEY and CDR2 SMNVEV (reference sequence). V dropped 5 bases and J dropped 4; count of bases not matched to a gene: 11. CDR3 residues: CASSPWGTGADNQPQHF. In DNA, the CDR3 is TGTGCCAGCAGTCCCTGGGGGACAGGGGCTGATAATCAGCCCCAGCATTTT.

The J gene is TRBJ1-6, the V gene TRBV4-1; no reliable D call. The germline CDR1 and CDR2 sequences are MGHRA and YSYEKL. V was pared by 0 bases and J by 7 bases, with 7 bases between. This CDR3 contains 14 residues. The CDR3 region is CASSQDPRNSPLHF. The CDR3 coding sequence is TGCGCCAGCAGCCAAGACCCGCGCAATTCACCCCTCCACTTT.

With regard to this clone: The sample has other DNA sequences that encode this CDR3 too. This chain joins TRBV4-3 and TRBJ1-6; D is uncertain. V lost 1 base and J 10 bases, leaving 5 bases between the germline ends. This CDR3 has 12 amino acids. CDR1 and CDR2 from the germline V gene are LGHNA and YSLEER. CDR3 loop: CASSQVGSPLHF. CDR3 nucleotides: TGCGCCAGCAGCCAAGTAGGCTCACCCCTCCACTTT.

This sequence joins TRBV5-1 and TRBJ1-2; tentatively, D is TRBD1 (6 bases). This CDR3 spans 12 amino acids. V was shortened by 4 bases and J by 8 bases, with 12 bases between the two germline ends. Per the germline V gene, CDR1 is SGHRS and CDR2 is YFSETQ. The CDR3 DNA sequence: TGCGCCAGCAGCATAAACAGGGAAGGCTACACCTTC. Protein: CASSINREGYTF.

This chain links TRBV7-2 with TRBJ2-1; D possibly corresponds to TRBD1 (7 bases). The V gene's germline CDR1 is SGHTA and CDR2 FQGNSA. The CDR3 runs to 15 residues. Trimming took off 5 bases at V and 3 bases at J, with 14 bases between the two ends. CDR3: CASSRGQGGYNEQFF. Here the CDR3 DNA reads TGTGCCAGCAGCCGCGGGCAGGGGGGCTACAATGAGCAGTTCTTC.

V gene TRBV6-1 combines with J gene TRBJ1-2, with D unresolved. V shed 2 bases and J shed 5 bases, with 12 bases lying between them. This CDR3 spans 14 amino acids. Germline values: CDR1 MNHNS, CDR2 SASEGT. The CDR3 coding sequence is TGTGCCAGCAGTGAACTCGGGCAGAAATATGGCTACACCTTC. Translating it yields CASSELGQKYGYTF.

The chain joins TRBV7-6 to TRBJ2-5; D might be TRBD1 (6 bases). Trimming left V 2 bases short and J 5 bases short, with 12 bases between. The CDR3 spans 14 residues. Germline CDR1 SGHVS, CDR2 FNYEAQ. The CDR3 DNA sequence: TGTGCCAGCAGCTTAAGGGGGTCTCGGGAGACCCAGTACTTC. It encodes CASSLRGSRETQYF.

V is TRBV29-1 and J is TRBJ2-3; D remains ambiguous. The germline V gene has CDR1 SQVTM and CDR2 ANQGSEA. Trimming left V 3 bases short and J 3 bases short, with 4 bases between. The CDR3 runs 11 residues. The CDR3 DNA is TGCAGCGTTGATTCTACAGATACGCAGTATTTT. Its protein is CSVDSTDTQYF.

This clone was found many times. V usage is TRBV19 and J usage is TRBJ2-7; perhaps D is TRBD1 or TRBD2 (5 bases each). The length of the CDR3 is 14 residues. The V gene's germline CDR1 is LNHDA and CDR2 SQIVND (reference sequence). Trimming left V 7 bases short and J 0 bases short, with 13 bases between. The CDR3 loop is CASKNSGTSYEQYF. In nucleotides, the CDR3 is TGTGCCAGTAAGAACTCAGGGACCTCCTACGAGCAGTACTTC.

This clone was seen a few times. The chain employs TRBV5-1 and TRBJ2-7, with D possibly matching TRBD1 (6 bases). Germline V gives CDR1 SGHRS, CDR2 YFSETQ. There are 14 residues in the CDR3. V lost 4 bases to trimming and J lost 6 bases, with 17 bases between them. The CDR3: CASSPTDRLLEQYF. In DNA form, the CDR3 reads TGCGCCAGCAGCCCGACAGACAGGCTCCTCGAGCAGTACTTC.

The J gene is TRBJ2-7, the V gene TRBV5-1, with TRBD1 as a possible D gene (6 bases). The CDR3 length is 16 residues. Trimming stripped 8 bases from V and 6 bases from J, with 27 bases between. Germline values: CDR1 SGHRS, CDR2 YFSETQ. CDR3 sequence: CASFALPRDTPGEQYF. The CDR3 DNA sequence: TGCGCCAGTTTTGCTTTACCCCGGGACACACCGGGCGAGCAGTACTTC.

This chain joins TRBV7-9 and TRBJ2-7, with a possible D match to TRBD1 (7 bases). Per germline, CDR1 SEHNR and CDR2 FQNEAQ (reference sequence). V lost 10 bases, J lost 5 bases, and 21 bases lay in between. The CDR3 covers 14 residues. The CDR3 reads CATTRGRGENEQYF. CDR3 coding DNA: TGTGCCACCACTCGAGGCAGGGGGGAAAACGAGCAGTACTTC.

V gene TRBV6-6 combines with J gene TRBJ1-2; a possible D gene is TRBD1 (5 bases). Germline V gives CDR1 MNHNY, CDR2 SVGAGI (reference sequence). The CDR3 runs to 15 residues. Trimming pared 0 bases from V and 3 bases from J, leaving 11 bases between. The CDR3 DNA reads TGTGCCAGCAGTTACTCGAGGGGAGCCTACTATGGCTACACCTTC. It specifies CASSYSRGAYYGYTF.

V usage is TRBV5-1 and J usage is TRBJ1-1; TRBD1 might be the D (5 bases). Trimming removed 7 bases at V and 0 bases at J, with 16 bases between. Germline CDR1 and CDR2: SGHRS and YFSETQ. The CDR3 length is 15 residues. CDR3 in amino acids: CASSSGGHMNTEAFF. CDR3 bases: TGCGCCAGCTCATCAGGTGGACACATGAACACTGAAGCTTTCTTT.

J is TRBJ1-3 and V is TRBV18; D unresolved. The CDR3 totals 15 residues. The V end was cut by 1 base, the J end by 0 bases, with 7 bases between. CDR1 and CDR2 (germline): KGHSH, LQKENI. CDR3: CASSPLGNSGNTIYF. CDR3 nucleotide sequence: TGTGCCAGCTCACCACTGGGGAACTCTGGAAACACCATATATTTT.

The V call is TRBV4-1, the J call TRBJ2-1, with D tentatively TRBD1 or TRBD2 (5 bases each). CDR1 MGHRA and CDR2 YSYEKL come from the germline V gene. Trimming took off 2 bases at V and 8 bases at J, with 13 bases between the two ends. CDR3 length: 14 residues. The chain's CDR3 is CASSQTGPRDEQFF. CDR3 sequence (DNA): TGCGCCAGCAGCCAAACGGGACCCCGGGATGAGCAGTTCTTC.

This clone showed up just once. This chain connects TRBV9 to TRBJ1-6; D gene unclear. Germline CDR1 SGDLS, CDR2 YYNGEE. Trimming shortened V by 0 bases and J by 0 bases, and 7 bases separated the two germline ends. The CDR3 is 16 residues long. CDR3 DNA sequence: TGTGCCAGCAGCGTAGGTGTGAGCTCCTATAATTCACCCCTCCACTTT. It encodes CASSVGVSSYNSPLHF.

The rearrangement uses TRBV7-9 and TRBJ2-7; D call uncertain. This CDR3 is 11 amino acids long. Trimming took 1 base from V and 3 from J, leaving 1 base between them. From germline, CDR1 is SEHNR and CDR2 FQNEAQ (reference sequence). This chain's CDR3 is CASSLDYEQYF. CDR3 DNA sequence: TGTGCCAGCAGCTTAGACTACGAGCAGTACTTC.